Below are 11 T cell receptor beta chains sequenced from a single sample in a study of blood T cell repertoires in COVID-19. The table came from immunoSEQ multiplex PCR; TCRdb's copy has only in-frame clones and leaves some out. The table has hundreds of thousands of clones, roughly 90% seen once; the top ten hold approximately 3%. Material: peripheral blood. Source of these receptors: a young woman with COVID-19, enrolled during active disease.

The chain carries TRBV11-2 and TRBJ1-1, with TRBD1 identical over 7 bases. This CDR3 comprises 14 residues. The V gene end was trimmed by 5 bases and the J gene end by 6 bases; junction bases not matched to a gene: 9. Per the germline V gene, CDR1 is SGHAT and CDR2 is FQNNGV. CDR3 sequence (DNA): TGTGCCAGCAGCCCCAGGGGGTCGGACTCTGAAGCTTTCTTT. Its translation: CASSPRGSDSEAFF.

The V call is TRBV11-2, the J call TRBJ2-7; no definite D call. V was pared by 3 bases and J by 2 bases, with 8 bases between. The germline V gene encodes CDR1 SGHAT and CDR2 FQNNGV. The CDR3 is made up of 13 amino acids. This CDR3 is CASSFAGAYEQYV. CDR3 nucleotide sequence: TGTGCCAGCAGCTTTGCCGGAGCCTACGAGCAGTACGTC.

V and J are TRBV19 and TRBJ1-3; D may be TRBD1 (6 bases). CDR1 is LNHDA and CDR2 is SQIVND in the germline V gene (reference sequence). The CDR3 length is 18 residues. The V and J ends lost 8 bases and 2 bases respectively, with 25 bases between them. The CDR3 nucleotides read TGTGCCAGTGGTCCCAAACACGGCAGGGGTGTCGCTGGAAACACCATATATTTT. Translation gives CASGPKHGRGVAGNTIYF.

The V call is TRBV9, the J call TRBJ2-3; 10 bases match TRBD2. Germline assignment: CDR1 SGDLS and CDR2 YYNGEE. This CDR3 comprises 18 residues. V shed 3 bases, J shed 0 bases, and the junction held 10 bases outside the gene matches. The CDR3 region has the DNA TGTGCCAGCAGCGATGGAAGCGGGACTAGCGCTAGCACAGATACGCAGTATTTT. Protein product: CASSDGSGTSASTDTQYF.

The V call is TRBV4-2, the J call TRBJ2-2, with TRBD1 identical over 11 bases. The germline V gene has CDR1 LGHNA and CDR2 YNFKEQ. V dropped 4 bases and J dropped 4; count of bases not matched to a gene: 5. This CDR3 is 16 amino acids long. The CDR3 region has the DNA TGTGCCAGCAGCCTGGACAGGGGGCGCGGCACCGGGGAGCTGTTTTTT. Residues: CASSLDRGRGTGELFF.

The chain employs TRBV28 and TRBJ1-1; no definite D call. V shed 7 bases and J shed 1 base, with 22 bases lying between them. The germline CDR1 and CDR2 sequences are MDHEN and SYDVKM. The CDR3 totals 17 residues. The chain's CDR3 is CASTPRGFGLRNTEAFF. The CDR3 DNA reads TGTGCCAGCACCCCTCGGGGTTTCGGACTCAGGAACACTGAAGCTTTCTTT.

The chain joins TRBV29-1 to TRBJ2-3; TRBD1 aligns across 10 bases. CDR3 length equals 14 residues. Germline V lookup: CDR1 SQVTM, CDR2 ANQGSEA. Losses at the gene ends were 6 bases for V and 5 bases for J; bases not matched to a gene: 8. CDR3 nucleotides: TGCAGCGTAGCCAAGGACAGGGGGGGAGATACGCAGTATTTT. Its protein product is CSVAKDRGGDTQYF.

The chain links TRBV20-1 to TRBJ1-3; no clear D. Deletions cut 3 bases from V and 2 bases from J, with 8 bases between. Germline V gene data show CDR1 as DFQATT and CDR2 as SNEGSKA (reference sequence). CDR3 length: 13 residues. Written as DNA, the CDR3 is TGCAGTGCTAGTGGCCTAGCTGGAAACACCATATATTTT. This codes for CSASGLAGNTIYF.

CDR3 DNA: TGTGCCAGCAGCGCCAGTAGCGGGAGTTTTCAAGAGACCCAGTACTTC. It translates to CASSASSGSFQETQYF. The V gene is TRBV9, the J gene TRBJ2-5, with 9 bases matching TRBD2. With 3 bases clipped from V and 2 bases from J, the junction kept 8 bases outside the gene matches. The CDR3 sequence is 16 residues long. CDR1 SGDLS and CDR2 YYNGEE come from the germline V gene.

The chain uses TRBV10-3 and TRBJ2-1; 12 positions match TRBD2. J was trimmed by 0 bases and V by 6 bases; bases with no gene match: 9. Germline lookup yields CDR1 ENHRY and CDR2 SYGVKD. CDR3 length: 18 amino acids. The chain's CDR3 is CAIRTSGRVQGSYNEQFF. Here the CDR3 DNA reads TGTGCCATCAGGACTAGCGGGAGAGTCCAGGGCTCCTACAATGAGCAGTTCTTC.

The chain recombines TRBV18 with TRBJ2-2; D is unclear. Germline V gene sequence: CDR1 KGHSH, CDR2 LQKENI. The V and J ends lost 0 bases and 1 base respectively, with 6 bases between them. CDR3 length equals 15 residues. The CDR3 DNA reads as TGTGCCAGCTCACCACCGGGCGAGAACACCGGGGAGCTGTTTTTT. Translating gives CASSPPGENTGELFF.